The clone carrying this T cell receptor (beta chain) was picked up a small number of times. The protocol was immunoSEQ multiplex PCR, while the TCRdb copy is restricted to in-frame clones and leaves out a portion. The data hold some 250,000 clones, with 86% observed a single time. This entry belongs to a study of blood T cell repertoires in COVID-19. Study summary: The analysed material was cDNA or gDNA that came from T cells, B-cell-depleted T cells, or PBMCs.

Sequenced material: peripheral blood. The sequence derives from a man aged 30-40 years with active or convalescent COVID-19.

The CDR3 loop is CASSFGTSNLDGYTF. The CDR3 DNA follows: TGTGCCAGCAGTTTCGGGACTTCGAATCTCGATGGCTACACCTTC. The chain links TRBV3-1 (or the pseudogene TRBV3-2) to TRBJ1-2; D is perhaps TRBD1 (5 bases). The CDR3 length is 15 residues. Deletions cut 6 bases from V and 6 bases from J, with 20 bases between. Germline values: CDR1 LGHDT, CDR2 YNNKEL (reference sequence).